This TCR beta chain was sequenced in a study of blood T cell repertoires in COVID-19. This table comes from immunoSEQ multiplex PCR, and its TCRdb copy is limited to in-frame clones, with some not included. The profile shows 120,000 to 150,000 clones, more than 65% of them singletons. This clone was seen only a few times. Trimming stripped 0 bases from V and 5 bases from J, with 15 bases between. Germline V gene data show CDR1 as MRHNA and CDR2 as SNTAGT. The CDR3 runs to 16 residues. This TCR came from a man aged 55 to 70 with acute or convalescent COVID-19. The rearrangement links TRBV6-4 to TRBJ2-3; weak D call: TRBD2 (6 bases). Material: peripheral blood. The CDR3 region is CASSDSGGVRGDTQYF. The CDR3 DNA is TGTGCCAGCAGTGACTCCGGGGGAGTGCGTGGAGATACGCAGTATTTT.